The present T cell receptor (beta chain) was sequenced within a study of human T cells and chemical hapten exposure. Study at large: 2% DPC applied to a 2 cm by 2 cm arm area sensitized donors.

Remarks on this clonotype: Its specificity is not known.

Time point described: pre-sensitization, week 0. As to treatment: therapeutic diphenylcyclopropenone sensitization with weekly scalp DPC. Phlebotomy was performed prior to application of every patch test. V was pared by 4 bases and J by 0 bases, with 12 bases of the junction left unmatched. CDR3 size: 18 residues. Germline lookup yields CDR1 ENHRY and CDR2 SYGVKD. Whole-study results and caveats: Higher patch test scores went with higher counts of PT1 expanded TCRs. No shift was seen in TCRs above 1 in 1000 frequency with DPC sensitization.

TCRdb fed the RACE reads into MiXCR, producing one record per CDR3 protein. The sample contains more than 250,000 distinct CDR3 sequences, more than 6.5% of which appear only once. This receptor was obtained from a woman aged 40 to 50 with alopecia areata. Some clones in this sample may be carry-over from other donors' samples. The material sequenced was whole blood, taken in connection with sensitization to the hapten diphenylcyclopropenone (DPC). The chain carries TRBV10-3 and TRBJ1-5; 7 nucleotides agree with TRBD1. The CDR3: CAISVTAQGTDSNQPQHF. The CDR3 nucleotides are TGTGCCATCAGTGTAACCGCCCAGGGGACAGATAGCAATCAGCCCCAGCATTTT.